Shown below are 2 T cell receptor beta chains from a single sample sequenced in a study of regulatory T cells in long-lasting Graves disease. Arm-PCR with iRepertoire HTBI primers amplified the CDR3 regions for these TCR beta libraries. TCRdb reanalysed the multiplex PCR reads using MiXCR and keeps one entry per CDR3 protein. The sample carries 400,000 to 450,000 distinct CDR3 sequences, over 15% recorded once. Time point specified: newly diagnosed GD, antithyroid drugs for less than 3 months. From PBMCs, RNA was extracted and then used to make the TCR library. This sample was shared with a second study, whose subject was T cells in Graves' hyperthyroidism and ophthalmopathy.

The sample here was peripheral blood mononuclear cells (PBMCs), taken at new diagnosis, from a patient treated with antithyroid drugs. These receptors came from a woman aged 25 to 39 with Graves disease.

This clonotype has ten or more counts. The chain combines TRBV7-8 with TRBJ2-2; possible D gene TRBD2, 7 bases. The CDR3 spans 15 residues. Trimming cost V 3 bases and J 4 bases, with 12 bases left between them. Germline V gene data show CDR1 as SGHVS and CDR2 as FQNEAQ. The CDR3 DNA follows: TGTGCCAGCAGCTTCGAAGGGGGGGTCACCGGGGAGCTGTTTTTT. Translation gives CASSFEGGVTGELFF.

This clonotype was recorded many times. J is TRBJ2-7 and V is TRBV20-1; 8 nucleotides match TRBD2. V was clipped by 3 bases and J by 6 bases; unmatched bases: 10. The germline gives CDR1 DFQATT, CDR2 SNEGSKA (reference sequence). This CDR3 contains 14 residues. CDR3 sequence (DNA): TGCAGTGCTAGGAGGCGGGAGGCATATGGCGAGCAGTACTTC. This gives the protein CSARRREAYGEQYF.